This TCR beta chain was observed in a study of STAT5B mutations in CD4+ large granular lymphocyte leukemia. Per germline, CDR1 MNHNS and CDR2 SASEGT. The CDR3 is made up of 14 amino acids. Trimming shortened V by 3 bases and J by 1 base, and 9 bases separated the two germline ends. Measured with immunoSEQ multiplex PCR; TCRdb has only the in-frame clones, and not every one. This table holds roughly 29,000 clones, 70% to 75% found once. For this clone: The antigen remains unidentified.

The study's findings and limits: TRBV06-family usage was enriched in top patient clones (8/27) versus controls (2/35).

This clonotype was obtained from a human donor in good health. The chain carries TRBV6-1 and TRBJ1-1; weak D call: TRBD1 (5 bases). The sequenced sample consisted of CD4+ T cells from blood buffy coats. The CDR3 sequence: CASSDRGRNTEAFF. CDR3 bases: TGTGCCAGCAGTGATAGGGGACGGAACACTGAAGCTTTCTTT.